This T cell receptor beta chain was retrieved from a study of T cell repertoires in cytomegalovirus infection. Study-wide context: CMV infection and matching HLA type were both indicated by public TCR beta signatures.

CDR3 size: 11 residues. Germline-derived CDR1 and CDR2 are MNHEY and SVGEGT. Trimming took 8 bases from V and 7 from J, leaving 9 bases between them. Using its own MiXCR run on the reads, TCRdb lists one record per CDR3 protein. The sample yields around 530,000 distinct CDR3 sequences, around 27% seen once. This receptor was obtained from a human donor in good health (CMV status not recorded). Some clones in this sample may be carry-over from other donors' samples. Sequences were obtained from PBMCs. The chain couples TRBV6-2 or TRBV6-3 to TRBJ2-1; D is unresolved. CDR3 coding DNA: TGTGCCAGCCTAGGTGGTAATGAGCAGTTCTTC. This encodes CASLGGNEQFF.